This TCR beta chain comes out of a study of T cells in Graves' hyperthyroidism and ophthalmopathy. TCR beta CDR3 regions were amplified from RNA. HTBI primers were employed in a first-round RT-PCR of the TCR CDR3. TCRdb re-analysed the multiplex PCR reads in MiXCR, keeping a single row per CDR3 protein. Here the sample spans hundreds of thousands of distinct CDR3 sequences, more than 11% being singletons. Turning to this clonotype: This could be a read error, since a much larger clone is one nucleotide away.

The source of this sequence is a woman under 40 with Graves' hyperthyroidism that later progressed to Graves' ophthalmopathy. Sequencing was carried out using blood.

For the CDR3, the DNA is TGCAGCGTGAGGGGACCTATGGGGGCCGGGGAGCCGTTTTTT. Translating gives CSVRGPMGAGEPFF. This rearrangement joins TRBV29-1 to TRBJ2-2, with D perhaps TRBD1 (6 bases). The CDR3 totals 14 residues. Germline CDR1 is SQVTM and CDR2 is ANQGSEA.